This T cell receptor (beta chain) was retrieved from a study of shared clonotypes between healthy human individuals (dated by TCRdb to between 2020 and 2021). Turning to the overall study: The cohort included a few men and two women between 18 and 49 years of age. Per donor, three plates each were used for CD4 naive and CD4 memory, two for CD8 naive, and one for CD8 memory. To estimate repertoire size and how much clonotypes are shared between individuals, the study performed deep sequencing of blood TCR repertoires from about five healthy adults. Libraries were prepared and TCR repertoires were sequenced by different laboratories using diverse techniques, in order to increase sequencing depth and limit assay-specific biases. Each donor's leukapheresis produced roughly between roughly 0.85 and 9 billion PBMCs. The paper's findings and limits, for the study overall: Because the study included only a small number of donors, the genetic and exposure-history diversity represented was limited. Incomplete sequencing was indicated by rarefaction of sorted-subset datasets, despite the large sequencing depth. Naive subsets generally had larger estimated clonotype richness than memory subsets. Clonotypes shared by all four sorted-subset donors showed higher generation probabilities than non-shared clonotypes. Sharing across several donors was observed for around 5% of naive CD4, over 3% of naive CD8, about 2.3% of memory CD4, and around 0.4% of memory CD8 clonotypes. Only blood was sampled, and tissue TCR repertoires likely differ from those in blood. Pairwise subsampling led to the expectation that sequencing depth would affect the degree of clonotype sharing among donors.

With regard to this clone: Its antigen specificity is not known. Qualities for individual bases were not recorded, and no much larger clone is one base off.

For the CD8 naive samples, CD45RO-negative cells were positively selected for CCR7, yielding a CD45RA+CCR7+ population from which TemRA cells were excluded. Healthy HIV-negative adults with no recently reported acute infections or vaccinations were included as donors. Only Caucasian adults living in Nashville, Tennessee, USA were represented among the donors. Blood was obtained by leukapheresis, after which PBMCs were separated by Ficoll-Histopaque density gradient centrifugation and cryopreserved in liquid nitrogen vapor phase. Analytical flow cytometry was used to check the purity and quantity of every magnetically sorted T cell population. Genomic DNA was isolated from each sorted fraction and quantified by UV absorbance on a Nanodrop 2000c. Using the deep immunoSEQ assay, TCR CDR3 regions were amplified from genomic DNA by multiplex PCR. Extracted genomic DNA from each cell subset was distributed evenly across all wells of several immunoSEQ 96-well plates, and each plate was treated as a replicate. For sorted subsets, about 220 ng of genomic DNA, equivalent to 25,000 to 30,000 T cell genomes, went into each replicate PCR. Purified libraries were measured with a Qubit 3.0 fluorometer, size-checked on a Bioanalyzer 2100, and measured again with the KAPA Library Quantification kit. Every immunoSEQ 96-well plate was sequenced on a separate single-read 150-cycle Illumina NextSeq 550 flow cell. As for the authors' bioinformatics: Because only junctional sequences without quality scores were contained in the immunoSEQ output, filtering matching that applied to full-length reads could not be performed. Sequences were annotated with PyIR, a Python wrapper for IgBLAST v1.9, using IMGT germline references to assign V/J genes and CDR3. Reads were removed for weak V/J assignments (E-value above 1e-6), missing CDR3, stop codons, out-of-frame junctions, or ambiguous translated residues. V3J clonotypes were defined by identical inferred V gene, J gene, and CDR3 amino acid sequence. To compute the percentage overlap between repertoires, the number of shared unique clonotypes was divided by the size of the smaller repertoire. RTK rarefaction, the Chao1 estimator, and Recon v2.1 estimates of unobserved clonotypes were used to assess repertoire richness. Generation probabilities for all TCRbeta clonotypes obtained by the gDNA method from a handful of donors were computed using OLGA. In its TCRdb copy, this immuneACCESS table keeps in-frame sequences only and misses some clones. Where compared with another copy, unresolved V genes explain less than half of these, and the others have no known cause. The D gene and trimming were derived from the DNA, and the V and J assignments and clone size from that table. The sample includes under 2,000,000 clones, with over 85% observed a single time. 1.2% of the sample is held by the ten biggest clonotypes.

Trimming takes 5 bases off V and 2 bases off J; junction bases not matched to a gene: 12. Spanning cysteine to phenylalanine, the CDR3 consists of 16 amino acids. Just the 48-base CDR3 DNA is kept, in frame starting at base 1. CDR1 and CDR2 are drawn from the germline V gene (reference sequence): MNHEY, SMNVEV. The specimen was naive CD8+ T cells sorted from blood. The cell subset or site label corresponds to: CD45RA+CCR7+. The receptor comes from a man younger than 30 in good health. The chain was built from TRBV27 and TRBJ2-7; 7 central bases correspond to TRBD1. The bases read TGTGCCAGCAGTAAACTCCGGGACAGTCCCCCCTACGAGCAGTACTTC. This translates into CASSKLRDSPPYEQYF.